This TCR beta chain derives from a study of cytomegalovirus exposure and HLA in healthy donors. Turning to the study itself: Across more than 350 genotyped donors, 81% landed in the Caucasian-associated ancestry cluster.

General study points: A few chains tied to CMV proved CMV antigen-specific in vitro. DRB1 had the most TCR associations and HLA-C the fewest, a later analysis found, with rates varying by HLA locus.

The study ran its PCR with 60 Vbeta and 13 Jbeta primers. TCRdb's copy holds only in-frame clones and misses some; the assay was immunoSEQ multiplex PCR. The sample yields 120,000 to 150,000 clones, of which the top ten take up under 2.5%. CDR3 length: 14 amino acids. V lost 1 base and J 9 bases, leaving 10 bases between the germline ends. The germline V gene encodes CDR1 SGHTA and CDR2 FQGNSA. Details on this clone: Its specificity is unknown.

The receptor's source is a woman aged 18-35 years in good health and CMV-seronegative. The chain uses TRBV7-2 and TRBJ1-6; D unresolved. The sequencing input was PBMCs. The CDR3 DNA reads TGTGCCAGCAGCTTAGGCGAAAAAATTTCACCCCTCCACTTT. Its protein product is CASSLGEKISPLHF.